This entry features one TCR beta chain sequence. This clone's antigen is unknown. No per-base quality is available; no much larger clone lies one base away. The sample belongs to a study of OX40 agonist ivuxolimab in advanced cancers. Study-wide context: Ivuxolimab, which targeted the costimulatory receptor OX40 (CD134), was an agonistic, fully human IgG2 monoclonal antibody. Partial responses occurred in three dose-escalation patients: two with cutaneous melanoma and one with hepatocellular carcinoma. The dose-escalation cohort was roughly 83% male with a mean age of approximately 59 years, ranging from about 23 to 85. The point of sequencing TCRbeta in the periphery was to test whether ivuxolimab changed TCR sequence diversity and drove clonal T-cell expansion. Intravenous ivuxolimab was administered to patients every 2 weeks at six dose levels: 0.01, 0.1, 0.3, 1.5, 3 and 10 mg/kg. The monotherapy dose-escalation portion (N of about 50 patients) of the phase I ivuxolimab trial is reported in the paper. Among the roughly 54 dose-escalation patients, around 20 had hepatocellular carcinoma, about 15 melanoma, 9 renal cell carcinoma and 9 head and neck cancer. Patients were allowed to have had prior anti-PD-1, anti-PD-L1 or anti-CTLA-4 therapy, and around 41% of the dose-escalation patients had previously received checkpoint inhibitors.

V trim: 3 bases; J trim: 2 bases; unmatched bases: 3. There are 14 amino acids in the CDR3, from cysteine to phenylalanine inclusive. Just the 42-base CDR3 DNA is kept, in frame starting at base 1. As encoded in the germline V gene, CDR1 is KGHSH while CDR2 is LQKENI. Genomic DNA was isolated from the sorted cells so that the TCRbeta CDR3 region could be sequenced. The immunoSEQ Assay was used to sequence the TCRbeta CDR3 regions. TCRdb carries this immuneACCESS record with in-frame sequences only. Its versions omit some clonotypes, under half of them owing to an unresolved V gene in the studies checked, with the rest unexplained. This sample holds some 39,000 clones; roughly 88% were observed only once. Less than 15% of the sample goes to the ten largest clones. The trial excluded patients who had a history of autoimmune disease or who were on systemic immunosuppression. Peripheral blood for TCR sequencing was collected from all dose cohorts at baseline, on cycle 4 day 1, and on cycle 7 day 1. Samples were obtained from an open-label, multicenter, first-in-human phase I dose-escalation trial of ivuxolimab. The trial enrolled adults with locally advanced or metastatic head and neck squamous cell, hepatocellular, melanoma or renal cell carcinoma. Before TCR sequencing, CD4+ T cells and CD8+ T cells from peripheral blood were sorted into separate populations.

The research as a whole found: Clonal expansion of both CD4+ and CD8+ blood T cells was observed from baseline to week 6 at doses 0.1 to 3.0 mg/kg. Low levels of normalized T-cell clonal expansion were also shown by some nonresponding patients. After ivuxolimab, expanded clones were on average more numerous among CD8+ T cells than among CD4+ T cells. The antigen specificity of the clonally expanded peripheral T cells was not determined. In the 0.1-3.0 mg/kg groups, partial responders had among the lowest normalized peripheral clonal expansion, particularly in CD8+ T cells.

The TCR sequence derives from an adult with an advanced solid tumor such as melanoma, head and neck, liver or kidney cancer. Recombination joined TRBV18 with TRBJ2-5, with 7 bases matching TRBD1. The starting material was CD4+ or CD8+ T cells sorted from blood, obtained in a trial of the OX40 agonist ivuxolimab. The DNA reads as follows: TGTGCCAGCTCACCCAAGGGACAGCAAGAGACCCAGTACTTC. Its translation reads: CASSPKGQQETQYF.